This T cell receptor (beta chain) was captured by sequencing in a study of T cells in Graves' hyperthyroidism and ophthalmopathy. Germline assignment: CDR1 ENHRY and CDR2 SYGVKD. V lost 10 bases to trimming and J lost 5 bases; unmatched junction nucleotides: 14. CDR3 size: 15 residues. Amplification targeted TCR beta CDR3 regions from RNA transcripts. First-round RT-PCR of the TCR CDR3 relied on the HTBI primer set. A single record per CDR3 protein comes from TCRdb applying MiXCR to the multiplex PCR reads. This table has some 510,000 distinct CDR3 sequences, 20% appearing once. For Graves' hyperthyroidism to be stable, ophthalmopathy could not progress within 18 months. PBMCs were obtained from approximately 10 ml fresh peripheral blood. This clonotype was seen at least ten times.

The chain links TRBV10-3 to TRBJ2-5, with 9 bases matching TRBD1. This receptor was identified in a man aged 18 to 30 with Graves' hyperthyroidism. The specimen sequenced was blood. CDR3 loop: CATAVPGQGQETQYF. The CDR3 DNA sequence: TGTGCCACCGCCGTCCCGGGACAGGGCCAGGAGACCCAGTACTTC.